The rows below give T cell receptor beta chains drawn from one sample of a study of cytomegalovirus exposure and HLA in healthy donors. Sequenced by immunoSEQ multiplex PCR; TCRdb stores in-frame clones only, minus some. The data include about 55,000 clones; the top ten clones carry approximately 9%. The specimen sequenced was PBMCs. These receptors were taken from a man aged 50 to 59 in good health and CMV-seropositive. CDR3s include the opening cysteine and the closing phenylalanine or tryptophan. A D gene is named only where the DNA matches it firmly.

J: TRBJ2-7
length: 13
V: TRBV29-1
D: .
DNA: TGCAGCGTTGGGTGGGGCGGAACCTACGAGCAGTACTTC
CDR3: CSVGWGGTYEQYF

J: TRBJ2-3
length: 16
V: TRBV5-1
D: TRBD2
DNA: TGCGCCAGCGGCCCGCGGGGGGGCCGGCCCCCAGATACGCAGTATTTT
CDR3: CASGPRGGRPPDTQYF

J: TRBJ1-4
length: 15
V: TRBV7-2
D: TRBD1
DNA: TGTGCCAGCAGCCGACGGGACAGCGACAATGAAAAACTGTTTTTT
CDR3: CASSRRDSDNEKLFF

J: TRBJ1-5
length: 18
V: TRBV28
D: TRBD1
DNA: TGTGCCAGCAGTTTCGCACGACAGGGAATTCATAGCAATCAGCCCCAGCATTTT
CDR3: CASSFARQGIHSNQPQHF

J: TRBJ1-1
length: 11
V: TRBV29-1
D: .
DNA: TGCAGCGTTGAAGATCTTACGGGTACAACTTTT
CDR3: CSVEDLTGTTF

J: TRBJ2-7
length: 16
V: TRBV4-1
D: TRBD2
DNA: TGCGCCAGCAGCCAATCCGGCACTAGCGGGGCCTACGAGCAGTACTTC
CDR3: CASSQSGTSGAYEQYF

J: TRBJ1-6
length: 11
V: TRBV2
D: TRBD1
DNA: TGTGCCATACAGGGGAATTCACCCCTCCACTTT
CDR3: CAIQGNSPLHF

J: TRBJ1-1
length: 11
V: TRBV19
D: .
DNA: TGTGCCAGTACGGCTCGGGCTGAAGCTTTCTTT
CDR3: CASTARAEAFF

J: TRBJ1-1
length: 14
V: TRBV4-1
D: .
DNA: TGCGCCAGCAGCCAAGGGACAGTTAACACTGAAGCTTTCTTT
CDR3: CASSQGTVNTEAFF

J: TRBJ1-5
length: 15
V: TRBV28
D: TRBD1
DNA: TGTGCCAGCAGTTCGGGACAGGGAAACAATCAGCCCCAGCATTTT
CDR3: CASSSGQGNNQPQHF

J: TRBJ1-2
length: 13
V: TRBV10-3
D: TRBD1
DNA: TGTGCCATCAGTGAGTCGGGACAGGAACGCTACACCTTC
CDR3: CAISESGQERYTF

J: TRBJ2-7
length: 16
V: TRBV14
D: .
DNA: TGTGCCAGCAGCCAAGAGACATACCAGAAGGGGGTCGAGCAGTACTTC
CDR3: CASSQETYQKGVEQYF

J: TRBJ1-6
length: 14
V: TRBV2
D: .
DNA: TGTGCCAGCAGCCGCGGACAGAATAATTCACCCCTCCACTTT
CDR3: CASSRGQNNSPLHF

J: TRBJ2-1
length: 10
V: TRBV29-1
D: .
DNA: TGCAGCGTCGAAAAGCTTTTAATGTTCTTC
CDR3: CSVEKLLMFF

J: TRBJ2-7
length: 11
V: TRBV10-3
D: .
DNA: TGTGCCATCAGTGAAGCATACGAGCAGTACTTC
CDR3: CAISEAYEQYF

J: TRBJ2-6
length: 15
V: TRBV9
D: TRBD1
DNA: TGTGCCAGCAGCGGACAGGGTTCTGGGGCCAACGTCCTGACTTTC
CDR3: CASSGQGSGANVLTF

J: TRBJ1-4
length: 12
V: TRBV5-1
D: .
DNA: TGCGCCAGCAGCCTAGGACAGGAAAAACTGTTTTTT
CDR3: CASSLGQEKLFF

J: TRBJ2-7
length: 14
V: TRBV21-1
D: .
DNA: TGTGCCAGCAGCGGGGACAGGGGGACCTACGAGCAGTACTTC
CDR3: CASSGDRGTYEQYF

J: TRBJ1-3
length: 14
V: TRBV6-5
D: .
DNA: TGTGCCAGCAGTCTAGAGTTTGCTGGAAACACCATATATTTT
CDR3: CASSLEFAGNTIYF

J: TRBJ1-1
length: 13
V: TRBV6-5
D: TRBD1
DNA: TGTGCCAGCAGGACCCAGGGGGACACTGAAGCTTTCTTT
CDR3: CASRTQGDTEAFF

J: TRBJ2-7
length: 14
V: TRBV5-1
D: TRBD1
DNA: TGCGCCAGCAGCACGGGACAGGGCGGCGACGAGCAGTACTTC
CDR3: CASSTGQGGDEQYF

J: TRBJ1-1
length: 15
V: TRBV5-1
D: TRBD1
DNA: TGCGCCAGCAGCCAACAGGGACAGGGTATTACTGAAGCTTTCTTT
CDR3: CASSQQGQGITEAFF

J: TRBJ2-5
length: 15
V: TRBV5-1
D: .
DNA: TGCGCCAGCAGCGCCGCAAACGGGTTCCAAGAGACCCAGTACTTC
CDR3: CASSAANGFQETQYF

J: TRBJ2-2
length: 19
V: TRBV4-3
D: TRBD2
DNA: TGCGCCAGCAGCCAAGAAAGGCTAGCGGGAGCGGGATACACCGGGGAGCTGTTTTTT
CDR3: CASSQERLAGAGYTGELFF

J: TRBJ1-1
length: 15
V: TRBV27
D: .
DNA: TGTGCCAGCAGCCCCCAGACAGCTCGGGTCACTGAAGCTTTCTTT
CDR3: CASSPQTARVTEAFF

J: TRBJ1-1
length: 11
V: TRBV30
D: .
DNA: TGTGCCTGGAGTGTGGGGGGGGCAGCTTTCTTT
CDR3: CAWSVGGAAFF

J: TRBJ2-5
length: 14
V: TRBV9
D: .
DNA: TGTGCCAGCGGGAGGGGGGGCCTAGGGGAGACCCAGTACTTC
CDR3: CASGRGGLGETQYF

J: TRBJ1-2
length: 14
V: TRBV4-2
D: TRBD1
DNA: TGTGCCAGCAGCCCACAGGGGGATAACTATGGCTACACCTTC
CDR3: CASSPQGDNYGYTF

J: TRBJ1-1
length: 13
V: TRBV19
D: .
DNA: TGTGCCAGTAGTATGGGAGTGGCCTCTGAAGCTTTCTTT
CDR3: CASSMGVASEAFF

J: TRBJ1-1
length: 15
V: TRBV5-8
D: TRBD1
DNA: TGTGCCAGCAGCTTTGATGGGACAGGAATTTCTGAAGCTTTCTTT
CDR3: CASSFDGTGISEAFF

J: TRBJ1-1
length: 14
V: TRBV30
D: .
DNA: TGTGCCTGGAGTGTACGACAATTGAACACTGAAGCTTTCTTT
CDR3: CAWSVRQLNTEAFF

J: TRBJ1-6
length: 13
V: TRBV28
D: .
DNA: TGTGCCAGCAGAAGGTGGGGGGATTCACCCCTCCACTTT
CDR3: CASRRWGDSPLHF